This T cell receptor (beta chain) was retrieved from a study of human T cells and chemical hapten exposure (dated by TCRdb to about 2021). Regarding the complete study: Libraries were pooled for sequencing, and variation in per-sample TCR yields was attributed mainly to small differences in library volumes within the pool. Peripheral blood TCR repertoire changes were tracked in vivo in alopecia patients during primary and secondary sensitization to the hapten diphenylcyclopropenone (DPC). From each blood RNA sample, both TCR alpha and TCR beta chains were sequenced. Overall results and qualifications from the work: DPC sensitization did not change the number of TCRs with a frequency above 1 in 1000, and there was no evidence of changes in global repertoire structure. Repeated subsampling changed both the strength of the expansion versus patch-test correlation and the threshold at which that correlation became significant.

On this clonotype itself: Its target antigen remains unknown. No much larger clonotype is one base removed from it; base qualities were not supplied.

The library was produced with 5' RACE. Sequenced on an Illumina MiSeq. Library preparation attached unique molecular identifiers to individual cDNA molecules for quantitative, reproducible TCR counting. In the source study's methods: The median number of TCRs per sample was 85,000 to 100,000, ranging from about 23,224 to 690,600. The Decombinator software suite was used to annotate V, J and CDR3 in the TCR reads. For PS versus PT1 abundance plots, all samples were subsampled to the same number of TCRs (28,000). TCRs were defined as expanded if absent before sensitization and observed at least eight times at the 2-week time point. TCRdb ran its own pipeline on the public reads, namely fastp trimming at Q25 and MiXCR clone calling, and kept in-frame beta chains. Each entry merges the rows of one CDR3 protein and shows their most common DNA and genes. What appears here as the V and J calls and clone size reflects TCRdb's work, not the paper's. The sample records 81,000 or so distinct CDR3 sequences, more than 7.5% of which are singletons. The ten largest clones capture approximately 2.5% of the sample.

Total RNA was extracted from unfractionated whole blood that had been collected in Tempus Blood RNA tubes. Four or five healthy volunteers acted as controls for TCR sequencing and had blood drawn at day 0, 2 weeks and 6 weeks. The germline ends are 4 bases apart after V is trimmed by 1 base and J by 0 bases. The CDR3 spans 14 residues, from the cysteine through the phenylalanine. The read is trimmed to its CDR3 DNA, 42 bases read in frame from base 1. From a lookup of the germline V gene, CDR1 and CDR2 are SGHVS and FNYEAQ. The chain couples TRBV7-6 to TRBJ1-5, with the D gene call left open. The sequence was collected from a male donor in good health. The DNA sequence is TGTGCCAGCAGCTTAGAGGATAGCAATCAGCCCCAGCATTTT. This gives the protein CASSLEDSNQPQHF.